The present TCR beta chain was sequenced within a study of T cell responses to AZD1222 COVID-19 vaccine. Broader study findings: After the peak T cell response, and only then, were repertoires sampled.

As concerns this clone: Its antigen is as yet unknown.

Libraries were prepared by immunoSEQ multiplex PCR; TCRdb keeps only in-frame clonotypes and omits some of them. The data hold approximately 160,000 clones, with 93% observed a single time. Unmatched junction bases numbered 9, after V lost 4 bases and J lost 5 bases. The CDR3 has 16 residues. In germline, CDR1 is SGHTA, CDR2 FQGNSA. The chain combines TRBV7-2 with TRBJ2-5; 11 nucleotides match TRBD2. This sequence was found in an adult in good health. This sample comprised peripheral blood, obtained on day 0 of AZD1222 vaccination. The chain's CDR3 is CASSSPSGGIRETQYF. As DNA, the CDR3 is TGTGCCAGCAGCTCCCCTAGCGGGGGGATCCGCGAGACCCAGTACTTC.